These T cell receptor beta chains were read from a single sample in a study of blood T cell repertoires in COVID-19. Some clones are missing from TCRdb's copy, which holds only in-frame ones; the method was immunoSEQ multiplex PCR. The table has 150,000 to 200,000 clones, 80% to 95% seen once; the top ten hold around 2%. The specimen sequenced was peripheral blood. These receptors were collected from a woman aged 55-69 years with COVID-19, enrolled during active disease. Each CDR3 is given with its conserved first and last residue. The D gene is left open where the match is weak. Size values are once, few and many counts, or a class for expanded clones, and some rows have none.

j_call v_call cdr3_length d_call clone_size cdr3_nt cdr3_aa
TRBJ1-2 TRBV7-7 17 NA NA TGTGCTAGCAGCTTAGAATGGGGGGATCGGCCTCGGGATGGCTACACCTTC CASSLEWGDRPRDGYTF
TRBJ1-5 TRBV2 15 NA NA TGTGCCAGCAGTGAAATTCGGGGTAGCAATCAGCCCCAGCATTTT CASSEIRGSNQPQHF
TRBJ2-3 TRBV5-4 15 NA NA TGTGCCAGCAGCTTGGAGGACACGCGAACAGATACGCAGTATTTT CASSLEDTRTDTQYF
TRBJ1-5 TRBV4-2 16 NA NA TGTGCCAGCAGCCAAGGCCCGAGGGATCGCAATCAGCCCCAGCATTTT CASSQGPRDRNQPQHF
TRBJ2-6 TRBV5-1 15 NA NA TGCGCCAGCAGATCCGCCAGCTCTGGGGCCAACGTCCTGACTTTC CASRSASSGANVLTF
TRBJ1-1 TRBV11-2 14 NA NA TGTGCCAGCAGCTTAGTTGCGGGGCAAGGTGAAGCTTTCTTT CASSLVAGQGEAFF
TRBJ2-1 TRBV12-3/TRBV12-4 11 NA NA TGTGCCAGCAGTTACCAAGCGGAACAGTTCTTC CASSYQAEQFF
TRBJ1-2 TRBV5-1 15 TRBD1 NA TGCGCCAGCAGTCAGACAGGGGATACAAACTATGGCTACACCTTC CASSQTGDTNYGYTF
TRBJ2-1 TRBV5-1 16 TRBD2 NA TGCGCCAGCAGCGGCACCCTAGCGGGGGGAGAAAATGAGCAGTTCTTC CASSGTLAGGENEQFF
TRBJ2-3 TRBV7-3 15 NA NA TGTGCCAGCAGCTTGAGGGGGTTCGACGCAGATACGCAGTATTTT CASSLRGFDADTQYF
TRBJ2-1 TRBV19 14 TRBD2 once TGTGCCAGTAGGCAAGGACTAGCGGCGACCGAGCAGTTCTTC CASRQGLAATEQFF
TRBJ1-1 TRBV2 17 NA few TGTGCCAGCAGTGAACGGGCGCGGGCGGGCCCGAACACTGAAGCTTTCTTT CASSERARAGPNTEAFF
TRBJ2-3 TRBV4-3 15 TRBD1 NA TGCGCCAGCAGCCGGACAGGGTGGAGGACAGATACGCAGTATTTT CASSRTGWRTDTQYF
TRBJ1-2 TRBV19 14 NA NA TGTGCCAGTAGTATAAGGGCCAGCGGCTATGGCTACACCTTC CASSIRASGYGYTF
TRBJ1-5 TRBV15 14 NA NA TGTGCCACCAGCAGAGAGAGGTTCAATCAGCCCCAGCATTTT CATSRERFNQPQHF
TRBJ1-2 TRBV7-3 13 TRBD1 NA TGTGCCAGCAGCTTAACAGGGGGCTCTGGCTACACCTTC CASSLTGGSGYTF
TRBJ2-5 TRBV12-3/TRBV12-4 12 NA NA TGTGCCAGCAGTTTAACAGTGGAGACCCAGTACTTC CASSLTVETQYF
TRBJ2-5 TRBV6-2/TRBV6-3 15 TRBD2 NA TGTGCCAGCAGTGGAGCGGGGGGGAATATGGAGACCCAGTACTTC CASSGAGGNMETQYF
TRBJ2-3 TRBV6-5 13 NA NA TGTGCCAGCAGTTTCGGTAGCACAGATACGCAGTATTTT CASSFGSTDTQYF
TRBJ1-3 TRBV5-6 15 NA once TGTGCCAGCAGCAAAACAGGGTTCTCTGGAAACACCATATATTTT CASSKTGFSGNTIYF
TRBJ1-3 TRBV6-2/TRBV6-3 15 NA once TGTGCCAGCAGTCCCGGACTGCTCTCTGGAAACACCATATATTTT CASSPGLLSGNTIYF
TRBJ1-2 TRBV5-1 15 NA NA TGCGCCAGCAGCCCGGCGACAGTTTCATTAGTCGACTACACCTTC CASSPATVSLVDYTF
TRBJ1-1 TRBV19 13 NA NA TGTGCCAGTAGGGTAGACAGGAACACTGAAGCTTTCTTT CASRVDRNTEAFF
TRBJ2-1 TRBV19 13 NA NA TGTGCCAGTAGTATAAATGAGGGGGGGGAGCAGTTCTTC CASSINEGGEQFF
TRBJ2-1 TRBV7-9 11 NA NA TGTGCCAGCAGCTTCGTCCATGAGCAGTTCTTC CASSFVHEQFF
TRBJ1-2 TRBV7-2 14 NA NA TGTGCCAGCAGCTTAGCGCAACAGGAGAGGGGCTACACCTTC CASSLAQQERGYTF
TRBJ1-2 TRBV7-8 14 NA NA TGTGCCAGCAGCTTCTCGGAGGGGTTAGTTGGCTACACCTTC CASSFSEGLVGYTF
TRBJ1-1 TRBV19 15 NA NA TGTGCCAGTAGTACGACAAACACAGGGCGCACTGAAGCTTTCTTT CASSTTNTGRTEAFF
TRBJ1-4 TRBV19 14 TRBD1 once TGTGCCAGTTATCAGGGGACAGATAATGAAAAACTGTTTTTT CASYQGTDNEKLFF
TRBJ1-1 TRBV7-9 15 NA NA TGTGCCAGCAGCCCAAGCCGACAGACGAACACTGAAGCTTTCTTT CASSPSRQTNTEAFF
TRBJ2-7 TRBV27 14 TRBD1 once TGTGCCAGCAGTTTGACAGGGGGCGGGTACGAGCAGTACTTC CASSLTGGGYEQYF
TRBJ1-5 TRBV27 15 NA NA TGTGCCAGCAGTTTCGGTGGGGGGGGTAAACGACCCCAGCATTTT CASSFGGGGKRPQHF
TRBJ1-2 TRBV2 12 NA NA TGTGCCAGCAGGGGCCGTCGGGGACTCTACACCTTC CASRGRRGLYTF
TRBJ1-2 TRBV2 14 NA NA TGTGCCAGCAGTGAAGCTCAGACCAGGGGTGGCTACACCTTC CASSEAQTRGGYTF
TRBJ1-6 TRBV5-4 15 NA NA TGTGCCAGCAGCCGACAGAGCTCCTATAATTCACCCCTCCACTTT CASSRQSSYNSPLHF
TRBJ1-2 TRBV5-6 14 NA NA TGTGCCAGCAGCTTGGAGGTGGGGCAAGATGGCTACACCTTC CASSLEVGQDGYTF
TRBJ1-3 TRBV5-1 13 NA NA TGCGCCAGCAGCCGGTTGTCTGGAAACACCATATATTTT CASSRLSGNTIYF
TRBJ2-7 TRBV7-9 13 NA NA TGTGCCAGCAGCTCGTGGCAGGGCTACGAGCAGTACTTC CASSSWQGYEQYF
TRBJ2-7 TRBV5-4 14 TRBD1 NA TGTGCCAGCAGCTCCCGGGACAGGGGCTACGAGCAGTACTTC CASSSRDRGYEQYF
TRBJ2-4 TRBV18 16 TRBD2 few TGTGCCAGCTCACCACCGGGAGGGTTAGCCAAAAACATTCAGTACTTC CASSPPGGLAKNIQYF
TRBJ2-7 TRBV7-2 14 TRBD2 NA TGTGCCAGCAGCTTATCAGCGGGGTCCTACGAGCAGTACTTC CASSLSAGSYEQYF
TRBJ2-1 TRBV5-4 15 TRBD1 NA TGTGCCAGCAGCTTAGCCGGGACAGGTTACAATGAGCAGTTCTTC CASSLAGTGYNEQFF
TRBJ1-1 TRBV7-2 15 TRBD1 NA TGTGCCAGCAGCTTGCAGCGATACAGGGGGAAGGGAGCTTTCTTT CASSLQRYRGKGAFF
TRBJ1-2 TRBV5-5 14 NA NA TGTGCCAGCAGCCCCATATCTAACTCGTATGGCTACACCTTC CASSPISNSYGYTF
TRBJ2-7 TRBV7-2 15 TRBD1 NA TGTGCCAGCAGCTTACCTGGGACAGGGGAAAGTGGGCAGTACTTC CASSLPGTGESGQYF
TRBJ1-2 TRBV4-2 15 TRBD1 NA TGTGCCAGCAGTCGGGGACAGGGGATGGACTATGGCTACACCTTC CASSRGQGMDYGYTF
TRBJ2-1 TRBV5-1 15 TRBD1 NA TGCGCCAGCAGCGCCACAGGGGTCGGGTACAATGAGCAGTTCTTC CASSATGVGYNEQFF
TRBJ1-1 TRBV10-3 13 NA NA TGTGCCATCTCACAGGGTACGATTACTGAAGCTTTCTTT CAISQGTITEAFF
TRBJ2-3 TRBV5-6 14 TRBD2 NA TGTGCCAGCAGCTTGGCTCTAGCGGCAGATACGCAGTATTTT CASSLALAADTQYF
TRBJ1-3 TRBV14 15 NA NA TGTGCCAGCAGCGCAAACCGGGCAGGGAGAAACACCATATATTTT CASSANRAGRNTIYF
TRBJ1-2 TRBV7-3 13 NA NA TGTGCCAGCTCCAGGGGCAGTGGCTATGGCTACACCTTC CASSRGSGYGYTF
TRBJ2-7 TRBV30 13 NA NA TGTGCCTGGAGTAGCAGAGTCGACAGCGAGCAGTACTTC CAWSSRVDSEQYF
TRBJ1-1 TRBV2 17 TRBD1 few TGTGCCAGCAGAATCGACAGGGGCCGCGCCTTAAACACTGAAGCTTTCTTT CASRIDRGRALNTEAFF